Below, 24 T cell receptor beta chains from the same sample are listed, as sequenced in a study of CD8+ T cells in alopecia areata. Sample treatment: oral pan-JAK inhibitor, 5-10 mg twice daily. Following RNA extraction, reverse transcription yielded cDNA that acted as the sequencing template. Some clones are missing from TCRdb's copy, which holds only in-frame ones; the method was immunoSEQ multiplex PCR. The sample lists fewer than 200,000 clones; around 60% were seen once. The starting material was CD8+ T cells sorted from blood, obtained at week 24, from a patient treated with tofacitinib. The receptors come from a human donor with alopecia areata.

The genes are TRBV12-5 and TRBJ1-1, with unresolved D. CDR3 length equals 15 residues. Germline CDR1 reads LGHNT; CDR2 reads FRNRAP. Deletions cut 7 bases from V and 1 base from J, with 16 bases between. CDR3: CASDPAYGTNTEAFF. The CDR3 DNA reads TGTGCTAGTGATCCGGCGTACGGAACGAACACTGAAGCTTTCTTT.

V is TRBV7-8 and J is TRBJ2-5, with D possibly being TRBD1 (6 bases). CDR1 and CDR2 from the germline V gene are SGHVS and FQNEAQ. The CDR3 is 16 amino acids. V lost 2 bases to trimming and J lost 4 bases, with 17 bases between them. The chain's CDR3 is CASSLYGQLPRETQYF. Here the CDR3 DNA reads TGTGCCAGCAGCTTATACGGACAGTTGCCTAGAGAGACCCAGTACTTC.

The rearrangement joins TRBV5-1 to TRBJ1-6, with no clear D. V lost 1 base and J 13 bases, leaving 15 bases between the germline ends. Germline V gene lookup returns CDR1 SGHRS and CDR2 YFSETQ. This CDR3 spans 14 amino acids. For the CDR3, the DNA is TGCGCCAGCAGCTTGCGGTCAGGTGACTATCCCCTCCACTTT. Its translation is CASSLRSGDYPLHF.

V is TRBV6-5 and J is TRBJ2-2; D gene uncertain. CDR1 is MNHEY and CDR2 is SVGAGI in the germline V gene. CDR3 length: 14 amino acids. V lost 5 bases to trimming and J lost 5 bases, with 12 bases between them. The CDR3 is CASSDSRRTGELFF. The DNA for the CDR3 is TGTGCCAGCAGTGATTCCAGGCGAACCGGGGAGCTGTTTTTT.

The rearrangement uses TRBV5-1 and TRBJ2-1, with D possibly being TRBD1 or TRBD2 (6 bases each). V lost 1 base and J 8 bases, leaving 10 bases between the germline ends. The CDR3 is 13 amino acids. Looked up from germline, CDR1 is SGHRS and CDR2 is YFSETQ. The CDR3 DNA reads as TGCGCCAGCAGCTTGACGGGGGCACATGAGCAGTTCTTC. It specifies CASSLTGAHEQFF.

The chain is built from TRBV27 and TRBJ2-2; D is possibly TRBD1 (6 bases). The CDR3 contains 14 residues. Germline assignment: CDR1 MNHEY and CDR2 SMNVEV (reference sequence). V was cut by 10 bases and J by 6 bases, with 18 bases left in between. The CDR3 here is CATRTVERSGELFF. CDR3 in DNA: TGTGCCACAAGGACAGTGGAAAGATCCGGGGAGCTGTTTTTT.

This rearrangement joins TRBV29-1 to TRBJ1-1, with D tentatively TRBD1 (5 bases). Trimming pared 7 bases from V and 7 bases from J, leaving 16 bases between. There are 12 residues in the CDR3. Germline CDR1 and CDR2: SQVTM and ANQGSEA. The CDR3: CSAPRDGREAFF. As DNA, the CDR3 is TGCAGCGCTCCCCGGGACGGACGTGAAGCTTTCTTT.

For this clone: Distinct nucleotide sequences in the sample also encode this CDR3. The rearrangement links TRBV27 to TRBJ2-1, with TRBD1 identical over 7 bases. Looked up from germline, CDR1 is MNHEY and CDR2 is SMNVEV (reference sequence). V lost 3 bases to trimming and J lost 4 bases; unmatched junction nucleotides: 0. This CDR3 region has 13 residues. CDR3 nucleotide sequence: TGTGCCAGCAGTTTGACAGGGTACAATGAGCAGTTCTTC. Translation: CASSLTGYNEQFF.

The chain is built from TRBV10-3 and TRBJ1-2, with no clear D. Per the germline V gene, CDR1 is ENHRY and CDR2 is SYGVKD. V lost 7 bases to trimming and J lost 8 bases, with 23 bases between them. The CDR3 covers 15 residues. The CDR3 DNA follows: TGTGCCATCACCAAACCTCGCGAGGCAGGCGGCGGCTACACCTTC. Amino acids: CAITKPREAGGGYTF.

The chain has TRBV18 and TRBJ2-5; D is unclear. Per germline, CDR1 KGHSH and CDR2 LQKENI. V lost 2 bases and J lost 5, with 3 bases in between. The CDR3 is 11 residues long. The CDR3 region has the DNA TGTGCCAGCTCACCAGATGAGACCCAGTACTTC. Protein: CASSPDETQYF.

The V call is TRBV4-1, the J call TRBJ2-5; 11 bases are shared with TRBD2. The CDR3 totals 16 residues. Germline CDR1 is MGHRA and CDR2 is YSYEKL. The trim removed 3 bases at V and 2 bases at J, leaving 5 bases unmatched. The CDR3 coding sequence is TGCGCCAGCAGCCACAGCCTAGCGGGGGGACAAGAGACCCAGTACTTC. Its translation is CASSHSLAGGQETQYF.

The rearrangement uses TRBV29-1 and TRBJ1-1, with D unclear. Trimming removed 6 bases from V and 6 bases from J, with 17 bases in between. CDR1 and CDR2 from the germline V gene are SQVTM and ANQGSEA. This CDR3 has 13 amino acids. CDR3 amino acids: CSVVPVSDPEAFF. CDR3 nucleotides: TGCAGCGTAGTCCCGGTCAGTGACCCTGAAGCTTTCTTT.

The chain uses TRBV15 and TRBJ1-5; TRBD1 aligns across 10 bases. Germline CDR1 LNHNV, CDR2 YYDKDF (reference sequence). The CDR3 is 16 residues long. V lost 2 bases to trimming and J lost 6 bases; unmatched junction nucleotides: 7. CDR3: CATSRSDRGIGQPQHF. The CDR3 DNA sequence: TGTGCCACCAGCAGATCGGACAGGGGGATAGGTCAGCCCCAGCATTTT. Full variable domain (missing parts from reference TRBV15 and TRBJ1-5): DAMVIQNPRYQVTQFGKPVTLSCSQTLNHNVMYWYQQKSSQAPKLLFHYYDKDFNNEADTPDNFQSRRPNTSFCFLDIRSPGLGDTAMYLCATSRSDRGIGQPQHFGDGTRLSIL.

The rearrangement uses TRBV25-1 and TRBJ2-3; no clear D gene. V lost 3 bases, J lost 1 base, and 11 bases lay in between. Germline CDR1 is MGHDK and CDR2 is SYGVNS. The CDR3 has 15 amino acids. CDR3 region: CASSDGWGRTDTQYF. CDR3 DNA: TGTGCCAGCAGTGACGGGTGGGGTCGCACAGATACGCAGTATTTT.

This clone was observed many times. The chain recombines TRBV6-1 with TRBJ2-1; tentatively, D is TRBD1 (6 bases). The V end was cut by 4 bases, the J end by 5 bases, with 9 bases between. The length of the CDR3 is 13 residues. Germline V lookup: CDR1 MNHNS, CDR2 SASEGT. Here the CDR3 DNA reads TGTGCCAGCAGTGCTGCAGGGGACAATGAGCAGTTCTTC. Protein sequence: CASSAAGDNEQFF.

This chain links TRBV27 with TRBJ2-3, with D uncertain. V shed 3 bases and J shed 5 bases, with 9 bases lying between them. In germline, CDR1 is MNHEY, CDR2 SMNVEV (reference sequence). The CDR3 is 13 amino acids. The CDR3 here is CASSFMFGDTQYF. CDR3 in DNA: TGTGCCAGCAGTTTTATGTTCGGAGATACGCAGTATTTT.

The chain joins TRBV7-2 to TRBJ2-5; 13 nucleotides match TRBD2. The CDR3 extends over 14 amino acids. With 3 bases clipped from V and 14 bases from J, the junction kept 9 bases outside the gene matches. Germline V gene sequence: CDR1 SGHTA, CDR2 FQGNSA. The CDR3 DNA follows: TGTGCCAGCAGCTTGACTAGCGGGGGGCCCAACCCCTACTTC. Its protein product is CASSLTSGGPNPYF.

In this sample, this clone turned up a few times. The V gene is TRBV2, the J gene TRBJ1-6; D uncertain. The germline V gene encodes CDR1 SNHLY and CDR2 FYNNEI. The CDR3 is 17 residues long. V dropped 2 bases and J dropped 6 bases, with 17 bases sitting between them. CDR3 residues: CASSEWTVFGTNSPLHF. CDR3 nucleotides: TGTGCCAGCAGTGAATGGACGGTGTTTGGTACTAATTCACCCCTCCACTTT.

The chain joins TRBV4-2 to TRBJ2-7, with a possible D match to TRBD2 (5 bases). Trimming removed 0 bases at V and 5 bases at J, with 14 bases between. CDR1 is LGHNA and CDR2 is YNFKEQ in the germline V gene. The CDR3 is 15 residues long. In DNA form, the CDR3 reads TGTGCCAGCAGCCAAGAGGGGATCCGGGGAGACGAGCAGTACTTC. It specifies CASSQEGIRGDEQYF.

This clone has only one observation. The chain links TRBV6-1 to TRBJ2-7, with D perhaps TRBD1 or TRBD2 (5 bases each). Trimming cost V 0 bases and J 0 bases, with 18 bases left between them. Germline V gene sequence: CDR1 MNHNS, CDR2 SASEGT. The CDR3 extends over 18 amino acids. CDR3 DNA sequence: TGTGCCAGCAGTGAAGCGCTAGGGGCTCTAGGGAGCTCCTACGAGCAGTACTTC. This encodes CASSEALGALGSSYEQYF.

CDR3 in amino acids: CASSLVPRDGQETQYF. Written as DNA, the CDR3 is TGCGCCAGCAGCTTGGTGCCCCGGGACGGACAAGAGACCCAGTACTTC. This rearrangement joins TRBV5-1 to TRBJ2-5; D is possibly TRBD1 or TRBD2 (5 bases each). Germline CDR1 SGHRS, CDR2 YFSETQ. The CDR3 extends over 16 amino acids. V was shortened by 0 bases and J by 2 bases, with 14 bases between the two germline ends.

The rearrangement joins TRBV15 to TRBJ1-5; D call uncertain. V was trimmed by 8 bases and J by 2 bases, leaving 13 bases between them. This CDR3 is built from 14 residues. Germline assignment: CDR1 LNHNV and CDR2 YYDKDF (reference sequence). For the CDR3, the DNA is TGTGCCACCGCGGCCGAGAGGGGCAATCAGCCCCAGCATTTT. Translating gives CATAAERGNQPQHF.

The gene calls are TRBV6-5 and TRBJ1-1; tentative D call: TRBD1 (6 bases). The V end was cut by 9 bases, the J end by 2 bases, with 16 bases between. The CDR3 is 14 residues long. CDR1 and CDR2 (germline): MNHEY, SVGAGI. The CDR3 sequence: CARSARQANTEAFF. The CDR3 coding sequence is TGTGCCAGGAGTGCCCGACAGGCTAACACTGAAGCTTTCTTT.

This clone was counted a single time. V and J are TRBV4-1 and TRBJ1-1; 8 positions match TRBD1. From germline, CDR1 is MGHRA and CDR2 YSYEKL. V shed 4 bases, J shed 7 bases, and the junction held 11 bases outside the gene matches. The CDR3 length is 15 residues. The CDR3: CASSPPDRDYGEAFF. CDR3 DNA: TGCGCCAGCAGCCCCCCGGACAGGGATTATGGTGAAGCTTTCTTT.